The TCR beta chain under discussion was sequenced for a study of shared T cell receptors in the human thymus. The CDR3 extends over 16 amino acids. The germline CDR1 and CDR2 sequences are LNHDA and SQIVND (reference sequence). The trim removed 5 bases at V and 6 bases at J, leaving 13 bases unmatched. Measured with immunoSEQ multiplex PCR; TCRdb has only the in-frame clones, and not every one. The sample shows 650,000 to 950,000 clones, over 75% of them seen only once. The same sample was also used in a study of human thymus T cells. As that study records: Donation came from healthy Finnish infants having corrective surgery for congenital heart defects. It was from resections taken during corrective heart surgery that the thymus tissue came. Thymic as well as blood repertoires seemed to favor certain V and J genes unevenly. Thymic repertoires from unrelated individuals overlapped highly, related research reported.

This TCR was sampled from a girl under three years old with a congenital heart defect. V gene TRBV19 combines with J gene TRBJ2-1, with 7 bases fitting TRBD1. Material for sequencing was thymocytes. CDR3 sequence: CASSPRDRWIGNEQFF. The CDR3, as DNA: TGTGCCAGTAGTCCCAGGGACAGATGGATAGGCAATGAGCAGTTCTTC.